This T cell receptor beta chain was captured in a study of cytomegalovirus exposure and HLA in healthy donors. Across the whole study: An early release of data contained approximately 80 million unique TCRs, which came from HLA-typed donors. Study results and limitations: A previous analysis found most TCR beta V segments productive roughly 87% or roughly 30% of the time. V- and J-gene trimming in TCR beta was tied to a missense DCLRE1C variant by an analysis performed later.

While unrecorded immune exposures were likely, the donors were nominally healthy when sampled. PCR primers comprised 60 Vbeta and 13 Jbeta primers. Profiling relied on immunoSEQ multiplex PCR, and the TCRdb table lists in-frame clones only, not all of them. The sample lists roughly 190,000 clones; around four fifths were seen once. The V and J ends lost 4 bases and 6 bases respectively, with 15 bases between them. The germline V gene encodes CDR1 MGHRA and CDR2 YSYEKL. The CDR3 has 14 amino acids. Note on this clone: Its cognate antigen is unknown.

Sequencing used PBMCs. The V call is TRBV4-1, the J call TRBJ1-2; a weak D match, TRBD1 (5 bases). This sequence was found in a female donor in good health and CMV-seronegative. CDR3 sequence reads: CASSLSRVTHGYTF. The CDR3 nucleotides read TGCGCCAGCAGCCTTAGCAGGGTCACCCATGGCTACACCTTC.